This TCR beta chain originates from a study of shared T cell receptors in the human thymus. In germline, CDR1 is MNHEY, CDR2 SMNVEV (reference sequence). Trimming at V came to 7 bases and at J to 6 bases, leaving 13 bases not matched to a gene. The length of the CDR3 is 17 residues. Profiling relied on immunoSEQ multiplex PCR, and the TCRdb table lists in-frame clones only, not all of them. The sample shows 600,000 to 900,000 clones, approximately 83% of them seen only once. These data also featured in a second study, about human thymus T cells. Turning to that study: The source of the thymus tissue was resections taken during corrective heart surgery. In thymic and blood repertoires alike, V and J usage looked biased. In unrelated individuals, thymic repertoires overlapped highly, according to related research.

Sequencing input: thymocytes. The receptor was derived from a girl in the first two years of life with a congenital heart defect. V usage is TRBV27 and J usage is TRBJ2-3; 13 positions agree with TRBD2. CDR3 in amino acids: CASTLRGALAGGDTQYF. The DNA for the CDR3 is TGTGCCAGCACCCTTAGGGGGGCACTAGCGGGGGGGGATACGCAGTATTTT.